This T cell receptor beta chain was observed in a study of early T cells in non-severe SARS-CoV-2 infection. Study-level background: Sequenced material consisted of bulk RNA (from unsorted whole blood), and chains were unpaired. Study conclusions and caveats: The matching step, a VDJdb search, favored anti-spike CD8 responses and missed private and CD4 specificities.

This clonotype appeared many times. What it recognizes is unknown. Individually, cDNA molecules had unique molecular identifiers attached to them. TCRdb re-called the 5' RACE reads through MiXCR, storing one row per CDR3 protein. The sample yields more than 20,000 distinct CDR3 sequences, around 4.4% seen once. The germline V gene has CDR1 LGHNT and CDR2 FRNRAP. Trimming left V 8 bases short and J 0 bases short, with 14 bases between. This CDR3 has 15 amino acids. Material: whole blood. The chain recombines TRBV12-5 with TRBJ2-1, with TRBD2 as a possible D gene (7 bases). This clonotype originated in an adult who was a healthcare worker with PCR-confirmed SARS-CoV-2 infection or an uninfected control (not recorded which). CDR3 protein: CASFRRGGSYNEQFF. CDR3 nucleotide sequence: TGTGCTAGTTTCAGAAGGGGGGGCTCCTACAATGAGCAGTTCTTC.